These 4 T cell receptor beta chains were all obtained from the same sample, sequenced in a study of tumor-infiltrating lymphocytes in primary liver carcinoma. A constant-region primer served to make TCR beta cDNA from approximately 490 ng total RNA. ARM-PCR was slightly modified, and three nested multiplex PCR rounds with it gave rise to the TCR beta libraries. It was with TRBV1-TRBV30 forward primers and a C-beta reverse primer that the first two PCR rounds were run, at around 11 cycles each. TCRdb analysed the multiplex PCR reads with MiXCR anew, one entry per CDR3 protein. The profile shows roughly 20,000 distinct CDR3 sequences, under 75% of them singletons. From unsorted bulk tissue weighing roughly 17-34 mg, DNA and RNA were co-extracted. Sample: liver tumor tissue from sampling region 1. Subset noted: tumor region T1, superior pole. The receptors come from a middle-aged man with primary liver carcinoma and hepatitis B virus infection.

Concerning this clonotype itself: Its ends do not fully match the called genes, so a read error is possible. V gene TRBV11-2 combines with J gene TRBJ2-1; no clear D. The V gene's germline CDR1 is SGHAT and CDR2 FQNNGV. This CDR3 has 16 residues. CDR3: CASSLTLYTLVNEEFF. In DNA form, the CDR3 reads TGTGCCAGCAGCTTGACCCTTTATACCTTGGTCAATGAGGAGTTCTTC.

A note on this clonotype: The CDR3 does not end in the conserved phenylalanine or tryptophan, so this is likely a read error. This chain links TRBV10-3 with TRBJ2-7; tentatively, D is TRBD2 (6 bases). The germline CDR1 and CDR2 sequences are ENHRY and SYGVKD. The CDR3 length is 13 residues. Trimming stripped 8 bases from V and 5 bases from J, with 16 bases between. CDR3 nucleotides: TGTGCCATCCGGGACGGGGGTACGGACGAGCAGTACTTA. It encodes CAIRDGGTDEQYL.

By share, this clonotype counts as medium-sized. The chain joins TRBV5-4 to TRBJ2-2, with 12 positions matching TRBD2. Germline trimming cut 0 bases from V and 4 bases from J; bases unmatched to any gene: 7. There are 18 residues in the CDR3. Looked up from germline, CDR1 is SGHNT and CDR2 is YYREEE (reference sequence). The CDR3 nucleotides are TGTGCCAGCAGCTTGGCGAGACTAGCGGGAGCGGGCACCGGGGAGCTGTTTTTT. This encodes CASSLARLAGAGTGELFF.

This rearrangement joins TRBV7-2 to TRBJ1-2, with 8 bases fitting TRBD1. The V and J ends lost 2 bases and 2 bases, in that order; junction bases with no gene match: 7. The CDR3 runs to 16 residues. Germline CDR1 and CDR2: SGHTA and FQGNSA. The CDR3 bases are TGTGCCAGCAGCTTAATCGCAGGGGGCCTGAACTATGGCTACACCTTC. It codes for CASSLIAGGLNYGYTF.